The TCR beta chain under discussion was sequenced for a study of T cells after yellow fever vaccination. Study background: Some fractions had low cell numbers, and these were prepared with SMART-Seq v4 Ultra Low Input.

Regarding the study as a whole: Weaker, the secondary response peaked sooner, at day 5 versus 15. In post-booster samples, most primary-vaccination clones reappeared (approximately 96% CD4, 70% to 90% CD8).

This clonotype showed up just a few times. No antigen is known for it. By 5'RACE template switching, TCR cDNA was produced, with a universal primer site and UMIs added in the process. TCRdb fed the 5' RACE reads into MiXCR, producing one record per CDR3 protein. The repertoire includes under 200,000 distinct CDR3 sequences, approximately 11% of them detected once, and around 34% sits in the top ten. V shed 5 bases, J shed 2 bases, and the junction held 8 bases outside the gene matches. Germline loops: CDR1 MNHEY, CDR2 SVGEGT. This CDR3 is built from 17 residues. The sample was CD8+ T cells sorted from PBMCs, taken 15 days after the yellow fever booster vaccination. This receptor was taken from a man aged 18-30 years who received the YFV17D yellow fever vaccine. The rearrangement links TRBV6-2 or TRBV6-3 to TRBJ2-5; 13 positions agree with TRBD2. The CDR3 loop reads CASSILGTSGIQETQYF. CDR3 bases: TGTGCCAGCAGTATTCTTGGGACTAGCGGGATTCAAGAGACCCAGTACTTC.